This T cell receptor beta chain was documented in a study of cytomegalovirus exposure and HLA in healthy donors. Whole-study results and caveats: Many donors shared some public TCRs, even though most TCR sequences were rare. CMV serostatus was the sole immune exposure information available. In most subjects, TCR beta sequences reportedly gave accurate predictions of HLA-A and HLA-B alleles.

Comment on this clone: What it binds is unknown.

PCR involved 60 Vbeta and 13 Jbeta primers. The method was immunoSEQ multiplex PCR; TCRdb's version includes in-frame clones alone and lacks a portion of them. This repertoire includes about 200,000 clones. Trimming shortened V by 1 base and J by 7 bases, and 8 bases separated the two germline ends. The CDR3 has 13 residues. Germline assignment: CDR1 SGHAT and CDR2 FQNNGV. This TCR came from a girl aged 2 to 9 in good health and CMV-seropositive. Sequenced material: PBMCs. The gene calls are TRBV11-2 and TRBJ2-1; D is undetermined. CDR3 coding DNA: TGTGCCAGCAGCTTAGTGGGCCAAAATGAGCAGTTCTTC. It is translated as CASSLVGQNEQFF.